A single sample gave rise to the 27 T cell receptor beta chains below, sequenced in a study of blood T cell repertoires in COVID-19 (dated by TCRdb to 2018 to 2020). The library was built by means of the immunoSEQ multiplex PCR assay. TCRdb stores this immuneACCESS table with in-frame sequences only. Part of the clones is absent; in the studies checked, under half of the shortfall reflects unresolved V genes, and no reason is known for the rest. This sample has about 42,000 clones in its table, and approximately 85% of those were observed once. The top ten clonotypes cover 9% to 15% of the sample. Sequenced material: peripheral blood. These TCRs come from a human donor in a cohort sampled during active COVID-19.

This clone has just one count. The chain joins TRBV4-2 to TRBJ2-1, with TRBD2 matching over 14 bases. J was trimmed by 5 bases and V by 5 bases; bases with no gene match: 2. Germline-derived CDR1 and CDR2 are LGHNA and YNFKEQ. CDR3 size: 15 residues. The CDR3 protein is CASSKGLAGDNEQFF. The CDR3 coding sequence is TGTGCCAGCAGCAAGGGACTAGCGGGGGACAATGAGCAGTTCTTC.

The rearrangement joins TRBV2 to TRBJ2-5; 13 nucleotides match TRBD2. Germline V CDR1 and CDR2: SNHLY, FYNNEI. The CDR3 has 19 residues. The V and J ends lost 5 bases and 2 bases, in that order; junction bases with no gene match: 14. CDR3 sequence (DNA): TGTGCCAGCAGTCGTTCTCCGGGACTAGCGGGGCCTAGTCAAGAGACCCAGTACTTC. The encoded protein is CASSRSPGLAGPSQETQYF.

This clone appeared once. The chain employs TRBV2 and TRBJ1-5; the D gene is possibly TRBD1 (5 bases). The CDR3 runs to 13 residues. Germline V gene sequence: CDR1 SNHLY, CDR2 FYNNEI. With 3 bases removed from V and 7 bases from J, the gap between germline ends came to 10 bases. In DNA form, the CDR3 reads TGTGCCAGCAGTGATGAGCGACAGCAGCCCCAGCATTTT. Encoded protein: CASSDERQQPQHF.

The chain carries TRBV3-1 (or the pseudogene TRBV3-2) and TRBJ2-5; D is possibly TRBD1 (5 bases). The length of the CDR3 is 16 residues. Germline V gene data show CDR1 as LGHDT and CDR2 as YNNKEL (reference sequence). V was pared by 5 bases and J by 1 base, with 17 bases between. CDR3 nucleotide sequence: TGTGCCAGCAGCTTAGCCTCGCTGGGGCTCCAAGAGACCCAGTACTTC. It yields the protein CASSLASLGLQETQYF.

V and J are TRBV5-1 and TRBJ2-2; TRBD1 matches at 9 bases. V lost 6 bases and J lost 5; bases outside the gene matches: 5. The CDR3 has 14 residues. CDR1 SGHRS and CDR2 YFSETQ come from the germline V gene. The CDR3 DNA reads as TGCGCCAGCACAGGACAGGGGTGGACCGGGGAGCTGTTTTTT. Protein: CASTGQGWTGELFF.

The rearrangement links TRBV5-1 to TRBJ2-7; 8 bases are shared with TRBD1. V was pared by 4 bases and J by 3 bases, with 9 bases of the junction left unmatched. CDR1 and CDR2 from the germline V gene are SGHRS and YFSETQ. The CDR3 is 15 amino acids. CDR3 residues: CASSPNGQGGYEQYF. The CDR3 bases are TGCGCCAGCAGCCCGAACGGACAGGGAGGCTACGAGCAGTACTTC.

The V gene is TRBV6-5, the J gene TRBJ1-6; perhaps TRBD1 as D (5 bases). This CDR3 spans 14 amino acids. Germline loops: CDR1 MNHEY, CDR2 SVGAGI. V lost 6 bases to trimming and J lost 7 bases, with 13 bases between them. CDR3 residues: CASSTLPGNSPLHF. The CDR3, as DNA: TGTGCCAGCAGCACACTCCCAGGGAATTCACCCCTCCACTTT.

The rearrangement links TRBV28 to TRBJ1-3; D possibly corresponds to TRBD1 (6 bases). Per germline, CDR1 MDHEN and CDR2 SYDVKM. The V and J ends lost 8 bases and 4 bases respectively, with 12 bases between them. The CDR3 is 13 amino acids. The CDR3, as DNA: TGTGCCAGCTTAACAGGGCACGGAAACACCATATATTTT. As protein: CASLTGHGNTIYF.

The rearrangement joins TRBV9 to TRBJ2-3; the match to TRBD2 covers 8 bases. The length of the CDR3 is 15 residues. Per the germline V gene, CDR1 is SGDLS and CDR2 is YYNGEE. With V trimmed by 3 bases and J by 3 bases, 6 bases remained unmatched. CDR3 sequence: CASSAGGALTDTQYF. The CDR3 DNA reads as TGTGCCAGCAGCGCCGGGGGGGCATTAACAGATACGCAGTATTTT.

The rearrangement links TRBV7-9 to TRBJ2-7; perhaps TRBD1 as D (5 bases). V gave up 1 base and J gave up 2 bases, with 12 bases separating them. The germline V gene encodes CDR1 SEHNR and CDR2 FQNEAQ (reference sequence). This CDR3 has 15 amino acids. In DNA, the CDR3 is TGTGCCAGCAGCTTAGGGAGACAGCCAACCTACGAGCAGTACTTC. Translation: CASSLGRQPTYEQYF.

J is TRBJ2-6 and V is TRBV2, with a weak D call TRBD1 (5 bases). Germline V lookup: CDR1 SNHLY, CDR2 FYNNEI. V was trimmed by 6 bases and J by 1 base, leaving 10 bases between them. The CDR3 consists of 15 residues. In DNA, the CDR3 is TGTGCCAGCAGGGGGCTAATTTCTGGGGCCAACGTCCTGACTTTC. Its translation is CASRGLISGANVLTF.

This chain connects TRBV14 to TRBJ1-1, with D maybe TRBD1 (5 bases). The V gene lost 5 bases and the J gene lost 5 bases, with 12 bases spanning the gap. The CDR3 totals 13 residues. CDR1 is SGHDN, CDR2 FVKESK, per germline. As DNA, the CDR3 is TGTGCCAGCAGCTCCCAAGGGGTTACTGAAGCTTTCTTT. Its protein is CASSSQGVTEAFF.

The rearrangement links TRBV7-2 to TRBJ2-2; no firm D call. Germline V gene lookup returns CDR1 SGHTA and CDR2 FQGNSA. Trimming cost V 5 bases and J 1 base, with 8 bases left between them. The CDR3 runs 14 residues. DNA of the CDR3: TGTGCCAGCAGCCCCCACGGGAACACCGGGGAGCTGTTTTTT. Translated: CASSPHGNTGELFF.

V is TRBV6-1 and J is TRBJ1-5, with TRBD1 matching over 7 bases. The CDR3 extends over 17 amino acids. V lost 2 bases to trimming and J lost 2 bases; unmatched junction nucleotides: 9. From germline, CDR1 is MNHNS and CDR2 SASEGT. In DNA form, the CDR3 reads TGTGCCAGCAGTGAATTGACAGGGTGGGGGGGCAATCAGCCCCAGCATTTT. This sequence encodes CASSELTGWGGNQPQHF.

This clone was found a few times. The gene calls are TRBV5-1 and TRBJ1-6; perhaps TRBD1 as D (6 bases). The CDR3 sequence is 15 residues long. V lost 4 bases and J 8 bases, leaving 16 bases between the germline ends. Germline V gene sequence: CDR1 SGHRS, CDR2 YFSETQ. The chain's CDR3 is CASSAGAPGDSPLHF. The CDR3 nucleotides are TGCGCCAGCAGCGCCGGGGCCCCAGGGGATTCACCCCTCCACTTT.

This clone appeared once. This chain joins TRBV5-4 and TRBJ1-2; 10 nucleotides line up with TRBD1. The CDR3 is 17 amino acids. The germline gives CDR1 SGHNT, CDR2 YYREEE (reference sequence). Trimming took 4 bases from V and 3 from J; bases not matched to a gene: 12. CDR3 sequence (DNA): TGTGCCAGCAGCCCCGGGACAGGGGCAAGAAGGGACTATGGCTACACCTTC. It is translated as CASSPGTGARRDYGYTF.

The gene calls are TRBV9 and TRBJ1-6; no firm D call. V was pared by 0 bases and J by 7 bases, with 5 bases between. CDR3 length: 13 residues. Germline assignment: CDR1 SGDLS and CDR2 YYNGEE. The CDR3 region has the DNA TGTGCCAGCAGCGTAGACCAGAATTCACCCCTCCACTTT. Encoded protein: CASSVDQNSPLHF.

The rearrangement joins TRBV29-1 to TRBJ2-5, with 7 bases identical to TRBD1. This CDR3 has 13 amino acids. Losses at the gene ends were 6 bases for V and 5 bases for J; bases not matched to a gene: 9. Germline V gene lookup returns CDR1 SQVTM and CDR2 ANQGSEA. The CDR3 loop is CSVDRQGSETQYF. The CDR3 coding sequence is TGCAGCGTGGATAGACAGGGCAGCGAGACCCAGTACTTC.

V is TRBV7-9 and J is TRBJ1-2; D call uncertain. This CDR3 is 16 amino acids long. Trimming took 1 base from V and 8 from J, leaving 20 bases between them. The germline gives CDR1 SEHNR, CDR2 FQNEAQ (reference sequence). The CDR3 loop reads CASSLEAALSAGGYTF. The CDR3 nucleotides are TGTGCCAGCAGCTTAGAGGCGGCTCTATCGGCGGGCGGCTACACCTTC. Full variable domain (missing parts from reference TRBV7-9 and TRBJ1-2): DTGVSQNPRHKITKRGQNVTFRCDPISEHNRLYWYRQTLGQGPEFLTYFQNEAQLEKSRLLSDRFSAERPKGSFSTLEIQRTEQGDSAMYLCASSLEAALSAGGYTFGSGTRLTVV.

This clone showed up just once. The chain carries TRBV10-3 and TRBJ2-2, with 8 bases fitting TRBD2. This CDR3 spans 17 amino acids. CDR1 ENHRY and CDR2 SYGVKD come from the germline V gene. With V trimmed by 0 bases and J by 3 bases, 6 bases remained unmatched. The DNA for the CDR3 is TGTGCCATCAGTGAGTCGAGCCCGGGGGGGGACACCGGGGAGCTGTTTTTT. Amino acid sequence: CAISESSPGGDTGELFF.

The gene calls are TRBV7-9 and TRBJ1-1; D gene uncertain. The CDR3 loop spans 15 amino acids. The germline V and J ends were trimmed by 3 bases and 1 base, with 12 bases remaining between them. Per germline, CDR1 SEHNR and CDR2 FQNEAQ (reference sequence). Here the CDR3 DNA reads TGTGCCAGCAGCTTGCGTGAGCGGGGGAACACTGAAGCTTTCTTT. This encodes CASSLRERGNTEAFF. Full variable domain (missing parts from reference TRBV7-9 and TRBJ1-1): DTGVSQNPRHKITKRGQNVTFRCDPISEHNRLYWYRQTLGQGPEFLTYFQNEAQLEKSRLLSDRFSAERPKGSFSTLEIQRTEQGDSAMYLCASSLRERGNTEAFFGQGTRLTVV.

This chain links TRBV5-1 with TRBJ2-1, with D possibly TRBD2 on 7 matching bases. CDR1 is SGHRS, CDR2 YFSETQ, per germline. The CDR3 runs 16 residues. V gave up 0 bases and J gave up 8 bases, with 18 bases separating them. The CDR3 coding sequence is TGCGCCAGCAGCTTGGGAGCAGGGGCCCGGGGGGATGAGCAGTTCTTC. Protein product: CASSLGAGARGDEQFF.

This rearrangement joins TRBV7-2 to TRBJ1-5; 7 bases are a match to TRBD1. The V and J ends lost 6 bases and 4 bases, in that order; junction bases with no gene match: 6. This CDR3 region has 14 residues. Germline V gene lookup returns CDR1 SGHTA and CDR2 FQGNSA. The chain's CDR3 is CASSPGGINQPQHF. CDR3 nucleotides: TGTGCCAGCAGTCCAGGGGGGATTAATCAGCCCCAGCATTTT.

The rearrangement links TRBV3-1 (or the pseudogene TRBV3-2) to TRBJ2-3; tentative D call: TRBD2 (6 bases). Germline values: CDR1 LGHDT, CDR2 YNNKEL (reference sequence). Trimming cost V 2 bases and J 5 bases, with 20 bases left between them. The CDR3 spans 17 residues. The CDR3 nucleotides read TGTGCCAGCAGCCAAATCCCCTACGTCCAGGAGGGAGATACGCAGTATTTT. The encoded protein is CASSQIPYVQEGDTQYF.

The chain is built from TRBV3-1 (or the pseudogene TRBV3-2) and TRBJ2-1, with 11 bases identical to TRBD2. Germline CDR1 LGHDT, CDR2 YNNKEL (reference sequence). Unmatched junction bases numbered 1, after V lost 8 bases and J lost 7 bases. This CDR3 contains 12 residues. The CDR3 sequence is CASGLAGNEQFF. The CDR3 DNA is TGTGCCAGCGGACTAGCGGGTAATGAGCAGTTCTTC.

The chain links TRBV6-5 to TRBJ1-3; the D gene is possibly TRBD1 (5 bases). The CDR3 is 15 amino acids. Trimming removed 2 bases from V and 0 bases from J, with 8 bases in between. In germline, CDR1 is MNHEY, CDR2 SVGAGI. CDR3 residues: CASSYATGSGNTIYF. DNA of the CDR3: TGTGCCAGCAGTTACGCAACAGGCTCTGGAAACACCATATATTTT.

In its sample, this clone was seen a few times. CDR3 in DNA: TGTGCCAGCAGTTACTCGACACGGTCGTATGGCTACACCTTC. Translated: CASSYSTRSYGYTF. J is TRBJ1-2 and V is TRBV6-2 or TRBV6-3; no clear D. The V gene lost 0 bases and the J gene lost 5 bases, with 10 bases spanning the gap. The CDR3 extends over 14 amino acids. The germline V gene has CDR1 MNHEY and CDR2 SVGEGT.